These 30 T cell receptor beta chains originate from one sample sequenced in a study of monozygotic twins with cystic fibrosis. This table comes from immunoSEQ multiplex PCR, and its TCRdb copy is limited to in-frame clones, with some not included. The repertoire has roughly 32,000 clones, around 96% of them found once; the top ten carry over 0.15%. Sequenced input: blood. The source is a girl aged 2 to 9 with cystic fibrosis.

This clone was seen just once. This chain links TRBV7-9 with TRBJ2-2; D uncertain. Trimming stripped 2 bases from V and 0 bases from J, with 4 bases between. CDR3 length: 14 amino acids. Germline assignment: CDR1 SEHNR and CDR2 FQNEAQ (reference sequence). The CDR3, as DNA: TGTGCCAGCAGCTTACGGGCGAACACCGGGGAGCTGTTTTTT. Protein product: CASSLRANTGELFF.

The rearrangement uses TRBV7-6 and TRBJ2-1; 8 bases are a match to TRBD2. The germline V gene encodes CDR1 SGHVS and CDR2 FNYEAQ. V shed 1 base, J shed 6 bases, and the junction held 5 bases outside the gene matches. The CDR3 length is 15 residues. CDR3 protein: CASSLEGLVLNEQFF. The DNA of the CDR3 is TGTGCCAGCAGCTTAGAGGGACTAGTCCTCAATGAGCAGTTCTTC.

The V gene is TRBV11-2, the J gene TRBJ1-2; D perhaps matches TRBD1 (5 bases). The CDR3 has 15 amino acids. Germline V gene data show CDR1 as SGHAT and CDR2 as FQNNGV. Deletions cut 5 bases from V and 5 bases from J, with 18 bases between. The CDR3 loop is CASSRAGTGNYGYTF. In DNA form, the CDR3 reads TGTGCCAGCAGCCGAGCCGGGACGGGGAATTATGGCTACACCTTC. Supplemented by reference TRBV11-2 and TRBJ1-2, the full variable domain reads EAGVAQSPRYKIIEKRQSVAFWCNPISGHATLYWYQQILGQGPKLLIQFQNNGVVDDSQLPKDRFSAERLKGVDSTLKIQPAKLEDSAVYLCASSRAGTGNYGYTFGSGTRLTVV.

The V call is TRBV18, the J call TRBJ2-3; the match to TRBD2 covers 14 bases. Germline CDR1 and CDR2: KGHSH and LQKENI. The length of the CDR3 is 16 residues. The V and J ends lost 6 bases and 5 bases, in that order; junction bases with no gene match: 7. As DNA, the CDR3 is TGTGCCAGCTCTCTAGGGACTAGCGGGAGTCGAGATACGCAGTATTTT. This translates into CASSLGTSGSRDTQYF. Based on the CDR3 plus reference TRBV18 and TRBJ2-3, the full variable domain is NAGVMQNPRHLVRRRGQEARLRCSPMKGHSHVYWYRQLPEEGLKFMVYLQKENIIDESGMPKERFSAEFPKEGPSILRIQQVVRGDSAAYFCASSLGTSGSRDTQYFGPGTRLTVL.

This chain joins TRBV5-4 and TRBJ2-6, with D possibly matching TRBD2 (6 bases). This CDR3 has 20 residues. Germline V CDR1 and CDR2: SGHNT, YYREEE (reference sequence). The germline V and J ends were trimmed by 4 bases and 0 bases, with 23 bases remaining between them. DNA for the CDR3: TGTGCCAGCAGCCCCTTCTGGAGGGCCCAGACCTCCTCTGGGGCCAACGTCCTGACTTTC. This sequence encodes CASSPFWRAQTSSGANVLTF.

The rearrangement joins TRBV10-2 to TRBJ1-2, with a weak D call TRBD1 (5 bases). The CDR3 consists of 16 residues. Germline CDR1 WSHSY, CDR2 SAAADI. Trimming shortened V by 0 bases and J by 6 bases, and 17 bases separated the two germline ends. CDR3 amino acids: CASSESSLSGHHGYTF. CDR3 DNA sequence: TGCGCCAGCAGTGAGTCGAGTCTCAGCGGACACCATGGCTACACCTTC.

V gene TRBV6-6 combines with J gene TRBJ1-5; no firm D call. Trimming cost V 7 bases and J 4 bases, with 11 bases left between them. Germline CDR1 and CDR2: MNHNY and SVGAGI (reference sequence). The CDR3 loop spans 13 amino acids. The CDR3 sequence: CASIGQENQPQHF. The CDR3 DNA reads as TGTGCCAGCATCGGGCAGGAGAATCAGCCCCAGCATTTT.

Points on this clone: One end of the junction fails to match germline, which may point to a read error. CDR3 residues: CGTGGAGSNQPQHF. As DNA, the CDR3 is TGCGGGACAGGGGGCGCTGGGAGCAATCAGCCCCAGCATTTT. The chain couples TRBV28 to TRBJ1-5, with 12 bases matching TRBD1. The germline V gene has CDR1 MDHEN and CDR2 SYDVKM. The CDR3 contains 14 residues.

V usage is TRBV5-1 and J usage is TRBJ1-1; 10 bases agree with TRBD1. Germline V lookup: CDR1 SGHRS, CDR2 YFSETQ. The CDR3 is 14 residues long. J gave up 7 bases and V 2 bases, and 5 bases lay outside the gene matches. CDR3 amino acids: CASSLRTGGVEAFF. CDR3 bases: TGCGCCAGCAGCTTAAGGACAGGGGGTGTTGAAGCTTTCTTT. Full variable domain (remainder filled in from reference TRBV5-1 and TRBJ1-1): KAGVTQTPRYLIKTRGQQVTLSCSPISGHRSVSWYQQTPGQGLQFLFEYFSETQRNKGNFPGRFSGRQFSNSRSEMNVSTLELGDSALYLCASSLRTGGVEAFFGQGTRLTVV.

The chain is built from TRBV19 and TRBJ2-7, with D tentatively TRBD1 (5 bases). Germline CDR1 is LNHDA and CDR2 is SQIVND (reference sequence). With 4 bases removed from V and 0 bases from J, the gap between germline ends came to 16 bases. This CDR3 contains 16 residues. The CDR3 DNA follows: TGTGCCAGTAGTACACCCTGGGGCTCAACCTCCTACGAGCAGTACTTC. Protein sequence: CASSTPWGSTSYEQYF. The entire variable domain, with the rest obtained from reference TRBV19 and TRBJ2-7, is as follows: DGGITQSPKYLFRKEGQNVTLSCEQNLNHDAMYWYRQDPGQGLRLIYYSQIVNDFQKGDIAEGYSVSREKKESFPLTVTSAQKNPTAFYLCASSTPWGSTSYEQYFGPGTRLTVT.

The chain joins TRBV28 to TRBJ1-2; possibly TRBD1 for D (6 bases). V was cut by 6 bases and J by 11 bases, with 16 bases left in between. CDR3 length equals 12 residues. Germline V gene lookup returns CDR1 MDHEN and CDR2 SYDVKM. CDR3: CASSRRGGQYTF. CDR3 nucleotide sequence: TGTGCCAGCAGCCGTCGGGGGGGACAATACACCTTC.

The genes are TRBV7-9 and TRBJ2-2; D is undetermined. With 7 bases removed from V and 2 bases from J, the gap between germline ends came to 11 bases. Per germline, CDR1 SEHNR and CDR2 FQNEAQ (reference sequence). The length of the CDR3 is 14 residues. The CDR3 DNA follows: TGTGCCAGCATACTAAACGGCAACACCGGGGAGCTGTTTTTT. It is translated as CASILNGNTGELFF. The entire variable domain, with the rest obtained from reference TRBV7-9 and TRBJ2-2, is as follows: DTGVSQNPRHKITKRGQNVTFRCDPISEHNRLYWYRQTLGQGPEFLTYFQNEAQLEKSRLLSDRFSAERPKGSFSTLEIQRTEQGDSAMYLCASILNGNTGELFFGEGSRLTVL.

This chain uses TRBV5-1 with TRBJ2-1, with D possibly being TRBD1 or TRBD2 (5 bases each). Looked up from germline, CDR1 is SGHRS and CDR2 is YFSETQ. Trimming left V 2 bases short and J 4 bases short, with 10 bases between. The CDR3 has 14 amino acids. The CDR3 is CASSLGTDYNEQFF. In nucleotides, the CDR3 is TGCGCCAGCAGCTTAGGGACGGATTACAATGAGCAGTTCTTC.

V usage is TRBV4-1 and J usage is TRBJ2-5; D possibly corresponds to TRBD1 (6 bases). The CDR3 extends over 14 amino acids. The germline CDR1 and CDR2 sequences are MGHRA and YSYEKL. V was clipped by 2 bases and J by 0 bases, with 7 bases between them. CDR3 region: CASSQQGYQETQYF. The CDR3, as DNA: TGCGCCAGCAGCCAACAGGGGTACCAAGAGACCCAGTACTTC.

The chain recombines TRBV9 with TRBJ2-7; D call uncertain. CDR1 is SGDLS, CDR2 YYNGEE, per germline. Deletions cut 2 bases from V and 2 bases from J, with 14 bases between. The length of the CDR3 is 15 residues. The CDR3 loop reads CASSVETGLAYEQYF. In DNA form, the CDR3 reads TGTGCCAGCAGCGTCGAGACCGGATTGGCCTACGAGCAGTACTTC.

The V call is TRBV30, the J call TRBJ1-6, with D unresolved. The CDR3 runs to 14 residues. Germline values: CDR1 GTSNPN, CDR2 SVGIG (reference sequence). The V end lost 1 base, the J end lost 6 bases, and 10 bases lay between the germline ends. CDR3 DNA sequence: TGTGCCTGGAGTGAAGGACTCCCTAATTCACCCCTCCACTTT. Translated: CAWSEGLPNSPLHF.

The rearrangement links TRBV2 to TRBJ1-1, with D tentatively TRBD1 (6 bases). Trimming removed 3 bases at V and 5 bases at J, with 16 bases between. CDR1 is SNHLY and CDR2 is FYNNEI in the germline V gene. This CDR3 region has 15 residues. CDR3 amino acids: CASSDRRGAGTEAFF. The CDR3 DNA is TGTGCCAGCAGTGACCGACGGGGGGCAGGTACTGAAGCTTTCTTT.

CDR3 in amino acids: CASSPQRESSGTQYF. The CDR3 DNA is TGTGCCAGCTCCCCCCAGCGGGAGTCGTCGGGGACCCAGTACTTC. The chain employs TRBV18 and TRBJ2-5, with TRBD2 matching 8 bases. The CDR3 loop spans 15 amino acids. Unmatched junction bases numbered 13, after V lost 6 bases and J lost 7 bases. Germline V CDR1 and CDR2: KGHSH, LQKENI.

The rearrangement links TRBV2 to TRBJ2-3, with TRBD2 matching over 7 bases. The CDR3 is 16 residues long. Germline-derived CDR1 and CDR2 are SNHLY and FYNNEI. V lost 4 bases, J lost 0 bases, and 7 bases stayed unmatched. CDR3 DNA sequence: TGTGCCAGCAGTGTCCGGCGGGAGCATAGCACAGATACGCAGTATTTT. Protein sequence: CASSVRREHSTDTQYF.

This clone was recorded once. The V and J genes are TRBV7-3 and TRBJ1-3; D gene uncertain. Per the germline V gene, CDR1 is SGHTA and CDR2 is FQGTGA. Trimming removed 8 bases at V and 0 bases at J, with 11 bases between. This CDR3 comprises 14 residues. The CDR3 DNA reads TGTGCCAGCTTGGACGGGCACTCTGGAAACACCATATATTTT. Translation gives CASLDGHSGNTIYF.

This clone came up once. This rearrangement joins TRBV19 to TRBJ2-7; weak D call: TRBD1 (5 bases). Germline values: CDR1 LNHDA, CDR2 SQIVND (reference sequence). The CDR3 is 17 amino acids. V was clipped by 1 base and J by 1 base, with 17 bases between them. The DNA for the CDR3 is TGTGCCAGTAGTATAGGGCAAGGGGTTGTTGGATCCTACGAGCAGTACTTC. It encodes CASSIGQGVVGSYEQYF.

V and J are TRBV20-1 and TRBJ1-1; D gene uncertain. The CDR3 is 11 amino acids. V was trimmed by 6 bases and J by 5 bases, leaving 10 bases between them. CDR1 DFQATT and CDR2 SNEGSKA come from the germline V gene (reference sequence). The CDR3 region has the DNA TGCAGTGCGTCAGGTGAAACTGAAGCTTTCTTT. Protein: CSASGETEAFF.

There are a few counts of this clone. The chain is built from TRBV7-2 and TRBJ2-7; TRBD1 is a possible D gene (5 bases). CDR1 and CDR2 from the germline V gene are SGHTA and FQGNSA. Between the trimmed V and J ends, which lost 3 bases and 3 bases, there was a span of 9 bases. The CDR3 runs to 13 residues. Here the CDR3 DNA reads TGTGCCAGCAGCTTCCGCGACAGCTACGAGCAGTACTTC. Protein sequence: CASSFRDSYEQYF. Full variable domain (remainder filled in from reference TRBV7-2 and TRBJ2-7): GAGVSQSPSNKVTEKGKDVELRCDPISGHTALYWYRQSLGQGLEFLIYFQGNSAPDKSGLPSDRFSAERTGGSVSTLTIQRTQQEDSAVYLCASSFRDSYEQYFGPGTRLTVT.

The chain recombines TRBV18 with TRBJ2-7; maybe TRBD2 (5 bases). Looked up from germline, CDR1 is KGHSH and CDR2 is LQKENI. Trimming cost V 1 base and J 0 bases, with 13 bases left between them. The CDR3 runs 16 residues. DNA for the CDR3: TGTGCCAGCTCACCACAAGGAGGTGTCTTCTCCTACGAGCAGTACTTC. Its translation is CASSPQGGVFSYEQYF.

The J gene is TRBJ2-7, the V gene TRBV28; TRBD2 agrees at 10 bases. This CDR3 contains 15 residues. J was trimmed by 3 bases and V by 6 bases; bases with no gene match: 8. Germline lookup yields CDR1 MDHEN and CDR2 SYDVKM. For the CDR3, the DNA is TGTGCCAGCAGATTAGGGGCTAGCGGGGGCTACGAGCAGTACTTC. It yields the protein CASRLGASGGYEQYF. Full variable domain (rest looked up from reference TRBV28 and TRBJ2-7): DVKVTQSSRYLVKRTGEKVFLECVQDMDHENMFWYRQDPGLGLRLIYFSYDVKMKEKGDIPEGYSVSREKKERFSLILESASTNQTSMYLCASRLGASGGYEQYFGPGTRLTVT.

This chain links TRBV2 with TRBJ2-7; 9 bases agree with TRBD1. Trimming cost V 10 bases and J 2 bases; bases outside gene matches: 12. The CDR3 has 15 residues. Germline CDR1 SNHLY, CDR2 FYNNEI. CDR3 bases: TGTGCCATATTTTCCGGGACAGGGATCCCCTACGAGCAGTACTTC. It specifies CAIFSGTGIPYEQYF.

The chain carries TRBV5-1 and TRBJ1-1; TRBD1 aligns across 7 bases. V dropped 2 bases and J dropped 2; count of bases not matched to a gene: 6. The CDR3 runs to 15 residues. Germline V gives CDR1 SGHRS, CDR2 YFSETQ. The CDR3 reads CASSLQGQSNTEAFF. CDR3 nucleotide sequence: TGCGCCAGCAGCTTACAGGGGCAATCTAACACTGAAGCTTTCTTT.

This rearrangement joins TRBV4-1 to TRBJ1-4, with TRBD1 as a possible D gene (5 bases). Germline-derived CDR1 and CDR2 are MGHRA and YSYEKL. CDR3 length equals 17 residues. V lost 1 base, J lost 7 bases, and 19 bases lay in between. The CDR3 here is CASSQAFLGLWGEKLFF. CDR3 bases: TGCGCCAGCAGCCAAGCGTTCCTGGGGCTTTGGGGTGAAAAACTGTTTTTT.

The chain uses TRBV2 and TRBJ2-3; TRBD1 matches at 7 bases. The CDR3 extends over 17 amino acids. J lost 0 bases, V lost 4 bases, and 10 bases had no gene match. Germline lookup yields CDR1 SNHLY and CDR2 FYNNEI. The CDR3 sequence is CASSGRQGDSSTDTQYF. DNA of the CDR3: TGTGCCAGCAGTGGCCGGCAGGGGGATTCTAGCACAGATACGCAGTATTTT.

V usage is TRBV19 and J usage is TRBJ2-1; 9 nucleotides agree with TRBD1. Per germline, CDR1 LNHDA and CDR2 SQIVND (reference sequence). The V and J ends lost 5 bases and 7 bases, in that order; junction bases with no gene match: 9. The length of the CDR3 is 15 residues. The CDR3 protein is CASSLGTGLRNEQFF. In DNA form, the CDR3 reads TGTGCCAGTAGTCTGGGGACAGGGTTAAGGAATGAGCAGTTCTTC.